These 24 T cell receptor beta chains were all obtained from the same sample, sequenced in a study of control samples from healthy donors and cancer patients. The method was immunoSEQ multiplex PCR; TCRdb's version includes in-frame clones alone and lacks a portion of them. The sample shows 100,000 to 150,000 clones, approximately 92% of them seen only once. The specimen sequenced was PBMCs. All receptors come from a man older than 75 with head and neck cancer.

This clone was observed a few times. J is TRBJ1-5 and V is TRBV3-1 (or the pseudogene TRBV3-2); possibly TRBD1 for D (5 bases). Trimming shortened V by 3 bases and J by 2 bases, and 11 bases separated the two germline ends. Germline V gene lookup returns CDR1 LGHDT and CDR2 YNNKEL (reference sequence). This CDR3 contains 15 residues. The CDR3 spells CASSQGVGRNQPQHF. CDR3 DNA sequence: TGTGCCAGCAGCCAGGGGGTTGGGCGCAATCAGCCCCAGCATTTT.

The chain carries TRBV5-1 and TRBJ2-5, with 11 bases lining up with TRBD1. Germline CDR1 reads SGHRS; CDR2 reads YFSETQ. V lost 4 bases, J lost 4 bases, and 3 bases stayed unmatched. This CDR3 region has 14 residues. As DNA, the CDR3 is TGCGCCAGCAGCCCGGGACAGGGGGGAGAGACCCAGTACTTC. It translates to CASSPGQGGETQYF.

This chain connects TRBV5-8 to TRBJ1-5; D remains unclear. Trimming stripped 2 bases from V and 7 bases from J, with 13 bases between. Germline CDR1 SGHTS, CDR2 YDEGEE. The CDR3 spans 14 residues. The CDR3 bases are TGTGCCAGCAGCTTAGGACGAGTCGGGCAGCCCCAGCATTTT. It is translated as CASSLGRVGQPQHF.

V is TRBV21-1 and J is TRBJ2-7; the table's D call of TRBD2 was not tested on the DNA. TRBV21-1 is a documented pseudogene. The CDR3 has 15 amino acids. CDR3 region: CASSIGAGARYEQYF. CDR3 sequence (DNA): TGTGCCAGCAGCATCGGAGCGGGGGCCAGGTACGAGCAGTACTTC.

The genes are TRBV6-5 and TRBJ2-1; D remains ambiguous. V was pared by 3 bases and J by 8 bases, with 20 bases between. CDR1 and CDR2 from the germline V gene are MNHEY and SVGAGI. CDR3 size: 16 residues. As DNA, the CDR3 is TGTGCCAGCAGTTATTCCCCGGGCGGATGGATCCATGAGCAGTTCTTC. This translates into CASSYSPGGWIHEQFF.

The chain has TRBV12-5 and TRBJ2-2; 9 bases are shared with TRBD1. This CDR3 spans 14 amino acids. Germline trimming cut 4 bases from V and 6 bases from J; bases unmatched to any gene: 3. Germline values: CDR1 LGHNT, CDR2 FRNRAP. The CDR3 sequence is CASGSGTGPGELFF. In DNA form, the CDR3 reads TGTGCTAGTGGTTCCGGGACAGGGCCCGGGGAGCTGTTTTTT.

The chain combines TRBV24-1 with TRBJ2-2; unclear D gene. The germline V gene encodes CDR1 KGHDR and CDR2 SFDVKD. The ends were cut back, 5 bases at V and 5 bases at J, with 5 bases in the middle. This CDR3 has 12 residues. CDR3 nucleotides: TGTGCCACCAGTGTCGGGACCGGGGAGCTGTTTTTT. This gives the protein CATSVGTGELFF.

This clone appeared a single time. The J gene is TRBJ2-3, the V gene TRBV5-1; 7 bases align to TRBD2. The CDR3 runs 16 residues. The V and J ends lost 4 bases and 4 bases, in that order; junction bases with no gene match: 12. Per germline, CDR1 SGHRS and CDR2 YFSETQ. DNA of the CDR3: TGCGCCAGCAGCAACTGGCGGGGCGGGAGTGCAGATACGCAGTATTTT. Amino acids: CASSNWRGGSADTQYF. Full variable domain (rest looked up from reference TRBV5-1 and TRBJ2-3): KAGVTQTPRYLIKTRGQQVTLSCSPISGHRSVSWYQQTPGQGLQFLFEYFSETQRNKGNFPGRFSGRQFSNSRSEMNVSTLELGDSALYLCASSNWRGGSADTQYFGPGTRLTVL.

On this clone itself: The same CDR3 is also encoded by other DNA sequences in this sample. The J gene is TRBJ2-5, the V gene TRBV5-1; possibly TRBD1 for D (6 bases). Germline V lookup: CDR1 SGHRS, CDR2 YFSETQ. V lost 0 bases and J 3 bases, leaving 12 bases between the germline ends. CDR3 size: 15 residues. This CDR3 reads CASSLAGTSEETQYF. The CDR3 DNA follows: TGCGCCAGCAGCTTGGCTGGGACATCCGAAGAGACCCAGTACTTC.

CDR3 sequence: CASSELPGLAVYEQYF. The CDR3 region has the DNA TGCGCCAGCAGTGAGCTACCGGGACTAGCGGTTTACGAGCAGTACTTC. The chain has TRBV10-1 and TRBJ2-7; 11 bases fit TRBD2. Germline V lookup: CDR1 WNHNN, CDR2 SYGVQD (reference sequence). J lost 4 bases, V lost 2 bases, and 7 bases had no gene match. The CDR3 runs 16 residues.

The chain recombines TRBV5-8 with TRBJ1-1; D is unresolved. V was clipped by 3 bases and J by 1 base, with 13 bases between them. The CDR3 consists of 15 residues. Germline CDR1 is SGHTS and CDR2 is YDEGEE. The DNA for the CDR3 is TGTGCCAGCAGCTCTTTACTTTACGGGAACACTGAAGCTTTCTTT. Translating it yields CASSSLLYGNTEAFF.

The V and J genes are TRBV6-2 or TRBV6-3 and TRBJ1-3, with D hard to call. CDR1 and CDR2 (germline): MNHEY, SVGEGT. CDR3 size: 16 residues. V dropped 5 bases and J dropped 0 bases, with 14 bases sitting between them. The chain's CDR3 is CASSPPQEYSGNTIYF. DNA for the CDR3: TGTGCCAGCAGTCCACCCCAGGAATACTCTGGAAACACCATATATTTT.

This chain uses TRBV24-1 with TRBJ2-6; D is uncertain. Between the trimmed V and J ends, which lost 4 bases and 4 bases, there was a span of 13 bases. Germline CDR1 and CDR2: KGHDR and SFDVKD. The CDR3 runs to 16 residues. The CDR3: CATSDSGKVGANVLTF. In nucleotides, the CDR3 is TGTGCCACCAGTGACTCGGGCAAGGTCGGGGCCAACGTCCTGACTTTC.

The chain couples TRBV19 to TRBJ2-3; TRBD1 matches at 10 bases. This CDR3 has 16 residues. Trimming removed 3 bases from V and 4 bases from J; junction bases left unmatched: 7. From germline, CDR1 is LNHDA and CDR2 SQIVND (reference sequence). The CDR3 region has the DNA TGTGCCAGTAGTATTCGGACAGGGGGGATCCCAGATACGCAGTATTTT. This encodes CASSIRTGGIPDTQYF.

The chain recombines TRBV6-6 with TRBJ1-1; no firm D call. V was shortened by 0 bases and J by 9 bases, with 5 bases between the two germline ends. This CDR3 is built from 11 residues. Germline CDR1 reads MNHNY; CDR2 reads SVGAGI (reference sequence). The CDR3 loop reads CASSYSTQAFF. The CDR3 region has the DNA TGTGCCAGCAGTTACTCGACTCAAGCTTTCTTT.

The chain uses TRBV30 and TRBJ1-6; D is unclear. Germline CDR1 and CDR2: GTSNPN and SVGIG (reference sequence). V lost 0 bases to trimming and J lost 10 bases, with 16 bases between them. This CDR3 is 15 amino acids long. The DNA for the CDR3 is TGTGCCTGGAGTGTACTAGCGACGGCTAGGTCACCCCTCCACTTT. The encoded protein is CAWSVLATARSPLHF.

This chain uses TRBV5-5 with TRBJ2-1; D unclear. Germline lookup yields CDR1 SGHKS and CDR2 YYEKEE (reference sequence). The CDR3 length is 15 residues. Trimming took off 0 bases at V and 0 bases at J, with 7 bases between the two ends. In nucleotides, the CDR3 is TGTGCCAGCAGCTTGGGCGGAAGCTCCTACAATGAGCAGTTCTTC. Protein sequence: CASSLGGSSYNEQFF.

The chain employs TRBV21-1 and TRBJ1-2. TRBV21-1 is a pseudogene segment. This CDR3 region has 13 residues. CDR3 nucleotides: TGTGCCAGCAGCGCCCGACTAGTTTACGGCTACACCTTC. This encodes CASSARLVYGYTF.

The V gene is TRBV15, the J gene TRBJ2-7; 11 positions match TRBD2. CDR3 length: 15 residues. The V gene end was trimmed by 5 bases and the J gene end by 0 bases; junction bases not matched to a gene: 3. Germline CDR1 is LNHNV and CDR2 is YYDKDF (reference sequence). CDR3: CATSASGGTSYEQYF. DNA for the CDR3: TGTGCCACCAGCGCTAGCGGGGGGACCTCCTACGAGCAGTACTTC.

This sequence joins TRBV19 and TRBJ1-1, with 9 bases lining up with TRBD1. Germline values: CDR1 LNHDA, CDR2 SQIVND (reference sequence). The CDR3 loop spans 14 amino acids. The J segment lost 2 bases and the V segment lost 3 bases, leaving 1 base of the junction unmatched. CDR3 coding DNA: TGTGCCAGTAGTATCACAGGGGGCAACACTGAAGCTTTCTTT. Protein sequence: CASSITGGNTEAFF.

This chain connects TRBV7-2 to TRBJ2-3; 7 bases are shared with TRBD2. CDR1 and CDR2 from the germline V gene are SGHTA and FQGNSA. The CDR3 contains 15 residues. The V and J ends lost 0 bases and 5 bases, in that order; junction bases with no gene match: 5. As DNA, the CDR3 is TGTGCCAGCAGCTTAGCGGGAGGGCCAGGAGATACGCAGTATTTT. Translating gives CASSLAGGPGDTQYF.

The CDR3 coding sequence is TGTGCCAGCAGCCAAGACGCCCGGAACACTGAAGCTTTCTTT. It yields the protein CASSQDARNTEAFF. The V and J genes are TRBV3-1 (or the pseudogene TRBV3-2) and TRBJ1-1; D gene ambiguous. CDR1 LGHDT and CDR2 YNNKEL come from the germline V gene (reference sequence). CDR3 length: 14 amino acids. V gave up 0 bases and J gave up 1 base, with 6 bases separating them.

This chain joins TRBV6-1 and TRBJ1-4; D possibly corresponds to TRBD1 (5 bases). The germline V gene encodes CDR1 MNHNS and CDR2 SASEGT. The CDR3 is 15 amino acids. The V end lost 2 bases, the J end lost 4 bases, and 11 bases lay between the germline ends. The CDR3 DNA follows: TGTGCCAGCAGTGAATTGGGACGGAGTAATGAAAAACTGTTTTTT. It specifies CASSELGRSNEKLFF.

The V and J genes are TRBV5-1 and TRBJ2-1; 7 bases map to TRBD1. V shed 5 bases and J 0 bases; nucleotides not matched to a gene: 2. CDR3 length: 14 amino acids. Germline V gene data show CDR1 as SGHRS and CDR2 as YFSETQ. CDR3 in DNA: TGCGCCAGCAGTCGACAGGGCTCCTACAATGAGCAGTTCTTC. This gives the protein CASSRQGSYNEQFF.